This is a list of T cell receptor beta chains from one sample in a study of shared clonotypes between healthy human individuals. Sequencing used immunoSEQ multiplex PCR; TCRdb keeps in-frame clones, though not all of them. The sample shows about 580,000 clones, about 98% of them seen only once. The specimen was naive CD8+ T cells sorted from blood. These receptors all come from a man aged 30 to 45 in good health. Both conserved end residues are part of each CDR3. The order of the fields is V gene, J gene, clone size, CDR3 protein. Rows may omit the clone size; those that give it use once, few, many or a size class.

>TRBV5-4|TRBJ2-7|few
CASSLAGSRAEQYF
>TRBV29-1|TRBJ2-1|.
CSVDRQGYNEQFF
>TRBV5-4|TRBJ1-5|.
CASSYEPGQTMQPQHF
>TRBV27|TRBJ1-5|.
CASSTGGHQPQHF
>TRBV19|TRBJ1-3|.
CASTLYPPTMVDTIYF
>TRBV11-2|TRBJ1-3|.
CASSPWTEENTIYF
>TRBV4-1|TRBJ1-5|.
CASSRQGDSNQPQHF
>TRBV6-1|TRBJ1-2|.
CASSEMGSGYGYTF
>TRBV28|TRBJ1-5|.
CASSFPLELGQGAEGNQPQHF
>TRBV7-2|TRBJ2-4|.
CASSFTGGDIQYF
>TRBV28|TRBJ2-7|.
CASSQGGGNGLRPWGVAYEQYF
>TRBV7-2|TRBJ2-3|.
CASTSDREWDTQYF
>TRBV5-1|TRBJ1-1|.
CASRGDTNTEAFF
>TRBV4-1|TRBJ2-5|.
CASSLSPGLAGQETQYF
>TRBV5-1|TRBJ2-5|.
CASSPGQGRETQYF
>TRBV29-1|TRBJ2-7|.
CSVAGTVSYEQYF
>TRBV9|TRBJ1-4|.
CASSPRGNNEKLFF
>TRBV27|TRBJ1-3|.
CASSPGTGGRNTIYF
>TRBV27|TRBJ2-1|.
CASSVVILAGNPEITNLQFF
>TRBV9|TRBJ2-3|.
CASSVGTSELTDTQYF
>TRBV7-9|TRBJ2-7|.
CASSTTGQIYEQYF
>TRBV5-1|TRBJ1-1|.
CASSLVEGAGTEAFF
>TRBV11-2|TRBJ2-1|.
CASSSVRGLMNEQFF
>TRBV6-5|TRBJ2-2|.
CASSYSTRGTGELFF
>TRBV4-1|TRBJ1-1|.
CASSQGRRPTEAFF
>TRBV27|TRBJ2-2|.
CASRKNTGELFF